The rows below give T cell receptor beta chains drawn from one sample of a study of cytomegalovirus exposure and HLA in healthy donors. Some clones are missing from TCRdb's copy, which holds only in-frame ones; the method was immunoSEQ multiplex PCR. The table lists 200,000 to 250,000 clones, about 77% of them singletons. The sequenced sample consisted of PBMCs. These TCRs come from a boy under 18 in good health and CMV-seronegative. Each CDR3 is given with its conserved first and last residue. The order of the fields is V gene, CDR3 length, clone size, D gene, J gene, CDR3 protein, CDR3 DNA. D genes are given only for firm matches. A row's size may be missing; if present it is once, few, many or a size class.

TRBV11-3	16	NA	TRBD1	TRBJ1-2	CASSLDGLTGTYGYTF	TGTGCCAGCAGCTTAGATGGCTTGACAGGGACCTATGGCTACACCTTC
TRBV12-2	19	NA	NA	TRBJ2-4	CASRDLGRGSRLAKNIQYF	TGTGCAAGTCGTGATTTGGGGAGGGGGAGTCGCTTAGCCAAAAACATTCAGTACTTC
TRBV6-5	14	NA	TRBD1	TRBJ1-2	CASSPDRGSYGYTF	TGTGCCAGCAGTCCCGACAGGGGATCCTATGGCTACACCTTC
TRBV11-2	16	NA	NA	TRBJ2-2	CASRHDPARNTGELFF	TGTGCCAGCAGACACGATCCCGCCAGAAACACCGGGGAGCTGTTTTTT
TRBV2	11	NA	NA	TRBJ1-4	CANSEEEKLFF	TGTGCCAACAGTGAGGAGGAAAAACTGTTTTTT
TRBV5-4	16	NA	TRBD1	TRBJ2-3	CASSPGQGEITDTQYF	TGTGCCAGCAGCCCTGGACAGGGAGAGATCACAGATACGCAGTATTTT
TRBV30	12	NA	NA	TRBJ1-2	CACHSGIYGYTF	TGTGCCTGTCACTCGGGGATCTATGGCTACACCTTC
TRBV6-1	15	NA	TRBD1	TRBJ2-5	CASSDFGQGQETQYF	TGTGCCAGCAGTGATTTTGGACAGGGCCAAGAGACCCAGTACTTC
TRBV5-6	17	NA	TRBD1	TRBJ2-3	CASSRGQGGGSTDTQYF	TGTGCCAGCAGCCGAGGACAGGGGGGAGGGTCCACAGATACGCAGTATTTT
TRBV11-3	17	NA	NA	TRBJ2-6	CASSLPPQVSGANVLTF	TGTGCCAGCAGCTTACCCCCCCAGGTATCCGGGGCCAACGTCCTGACTTTC
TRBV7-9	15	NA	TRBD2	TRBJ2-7	CASSRNRGGRYEQYF	TGTGCCAGCAGCAGAAACCGGGGGGGGCGCTACGAGCAGTACTTC
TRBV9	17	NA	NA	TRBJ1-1	CASSVATAASGGTEAFF	TGTGCCAGCAGCGTAGCTACTGCGGCCTCGGGGGGCACTGAAGCTTTCTTT
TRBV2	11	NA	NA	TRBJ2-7	CASSSLYEQYF	TGTGCCAGCAGTAGCCTCTACGAGCAGTACTTC
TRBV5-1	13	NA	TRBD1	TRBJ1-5	CASWDRSNQPQHF	TGCGCCAGCTGGGACAGGAGCAATCAGCCCCAGCATTTT
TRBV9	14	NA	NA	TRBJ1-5	CASNVGGGNQPQHF	TGTGCCAGCAATGTCGGGGGAGGTAATCAGCCCCAGCATTTT
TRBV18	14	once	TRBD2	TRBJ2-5	CASSPTSGQETQYF	TGTGCCAGCTCACCAACTAGCGGTCAAGAGACCCAGTACTTC
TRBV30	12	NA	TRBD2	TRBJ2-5	CAWSAGGETQYF	TGTGCCTGGAGTGCGGGGGGAGAGACCCAGTACTTC
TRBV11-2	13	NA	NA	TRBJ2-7	CASSGATPLEQYF	TGTGCCAGCAGCGGCGCGACTCCCCTCGAGCAGTACTTC